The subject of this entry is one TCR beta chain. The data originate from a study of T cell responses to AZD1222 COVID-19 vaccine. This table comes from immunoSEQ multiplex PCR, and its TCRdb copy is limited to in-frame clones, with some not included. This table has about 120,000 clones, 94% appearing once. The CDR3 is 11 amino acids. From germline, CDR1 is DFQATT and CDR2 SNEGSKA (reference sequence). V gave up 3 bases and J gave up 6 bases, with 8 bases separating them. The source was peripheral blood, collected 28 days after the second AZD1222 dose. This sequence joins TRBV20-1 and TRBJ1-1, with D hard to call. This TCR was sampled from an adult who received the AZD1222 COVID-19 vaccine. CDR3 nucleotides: TGCAGTGCTAGTTTCCTGCCTGAAGCTTTCTTT. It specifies CSASFLPEAFF.